The sequence of this T cell receptor beta chain was determined in a study of identifying expanded T cells in peripheral blood. Findings and caveats of the study: Variance in clone template counts between approximately two-week samples significantly increased with total template count across all healthy donors. Differentially abundant clones: about 1.2 between replicates, about 16 at around 14 days, less than 25 at four.

On this clone itself: Its antigen is as yet unknown.

Collection occurred without any documented infections or immune events in donors. Clones were sequenced by immunoSEQ multiplex PCR, and TCRdb holds only the in-frame ones, with some missing. The sample has under 110,000 clones; around 85% are singletons. There are 13 residues in the CDR3. V gave up 1 base and J gave up 6 bases, with 7 bases separating them. From germline, CDR1 is LNHDA and CDR2 SQIVND (reference sequence). This receptor was identified in a person between 18 and 75 years old in good health. This chain joins TRBV19 and TRBJ1-5, with TRBD1 as a possible D gene (6 bases). The sample consisted of blood. Written as DNA, the CDR3 is TGTGCCAGTAGTATAGGGGGGCTTCAGCCCCAGCATTTT. Amino acids: CASSIGGLQPQHF.